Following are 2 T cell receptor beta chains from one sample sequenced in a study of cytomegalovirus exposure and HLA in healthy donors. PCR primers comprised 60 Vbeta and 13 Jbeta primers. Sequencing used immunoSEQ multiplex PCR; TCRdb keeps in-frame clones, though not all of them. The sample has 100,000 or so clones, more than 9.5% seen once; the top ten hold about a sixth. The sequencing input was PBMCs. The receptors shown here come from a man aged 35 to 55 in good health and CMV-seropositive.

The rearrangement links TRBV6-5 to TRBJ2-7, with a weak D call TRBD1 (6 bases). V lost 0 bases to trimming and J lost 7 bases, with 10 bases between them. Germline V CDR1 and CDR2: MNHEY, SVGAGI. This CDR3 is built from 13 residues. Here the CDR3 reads CASSYSYRDEQYF. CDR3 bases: TGTGCCAGCAGTTACTCCTACAGGGATGAGCAGTACTTC.

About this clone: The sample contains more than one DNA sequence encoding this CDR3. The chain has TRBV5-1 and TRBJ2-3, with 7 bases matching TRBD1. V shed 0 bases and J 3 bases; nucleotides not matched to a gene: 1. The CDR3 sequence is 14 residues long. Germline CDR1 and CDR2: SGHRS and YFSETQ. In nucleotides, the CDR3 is TGCGCCAGCAGCTTGGGGACAGGTACAGATACGCAGTATTTT. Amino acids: CASSLGTGTDTQYF. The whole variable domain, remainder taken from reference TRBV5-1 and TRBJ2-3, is KAGVTQTPRYLIKTRGQQVTLSCSPISGHRSVSWYQQTPGQGLQFLFEYFSETQRNKGNFPGRFSGRQFSNSRSEMNVSTLELGDSALYLCASSLGTGTDTQYFGPGTRLTVL.